These T cell receptor beta chains were read from a single sample in a study of PD-1 blockade in classical Hodgkin lymphoma. Assay: immunoSEQ multiplex PCR; the TCRdb copy retains only in-frame clones and omits some. The profile shows fewer than 35,000 clones, roughly 92% of them singletons. Sequenced material: peripheral blood mononuclear cells (PBMCs). All receptors come from a human donor with classical Hodgkin lymphoma. Each CDR3 is given with its conserved first and last residue. Each record gives: D gene, V gene, J gene, clone size, CDR3 protein, CDR3 DNA. A D gene is named only where the DNA matches it firmly. Not every row has a clone size; where given, it reads once, few, many or a size class.

TRBD2	TRBV2	TRBJ2-3	few	CASSGDYTDTQYF	TGTGCCAGCAGTGGGGACTACACAGATACGCAGTATTTT
.	TRBV10-1	TRBJ2-7	.	CASSESINVGRGHEQYF	TGCGCCAGCAGTGAGTCGATTAATGTCGGGAGAGGTCACGAGCAGTACTTC
TRBD1	TRBV19	TRBJ2-3	.	CASSFGDRDNTQYF	TGTGCCAGTAGTTTTGGGGACAGGGACAATACGCAGTATTTT
.	TRBV5-1	TRBJ1-2	once	CASSAPGGPHYGYTF	TGCGCCAGCAGCGCCCCGGGGGGGCCCCACTATGGCTACACCTTC
.	TRBV2	TRBJ1-2	.	CASSESRANYGYTF	TGTGCCAGCAGTGAAAGTCGAGCAAACTATGGCTACACCTTC
.	TRBV19	TRBJ1-2	once	CASSIIANYGYTF	TGTGCCAGTAGTATTATAGCCAACTATGGCTACACCTTC
TRBD1	TRBV11-2	TRBJ2-2	few	CASSYTGGRAGELFF	TGTGCCAGCAGCTACACAGGGGGTAGGGCCGGGGAGCTGTTTTTT
TRBD1	TRBV7-2	TRBJ1-1	.	CASSSDRGLEAFF	TGTGCCAGCAGCTCGGACAGGGGGCTTGAAGCTTTCTTT
TRBD1	TRBV5-1	TRBJ1-2	.	CASSVDREPSYGYTF	TGCGCCAGCAGCGTTGACAGGGAACCCTCCTATGGCTACACCTTC
TRBD2	TRBV5-1	TRBJ2-7	.	CASSLVGGRFHEQYF	TGCGCCAGCAGCTTGGTAGGCGGGAGGTTCCACGAGCAGTACTTC
TRBD2	TRBV2	TRBJ2-7	.	CASSVSGSTYEQYF	TGTGCCAGCAGTGTAAGCGGGAGTACCTACGAGCAGTACTTC
.	TRBV1	TRBJ2-1	.	CTSSQDLDKPTPQYNEQFF	TGCACCAGCAGCCAAGATCTGGACAAACCGACGCCCCAGTACAATGAGCAGTTCTTC
.	TRBV11-3	TRBJ2-1	.	CASSGRGADPNEQFF	TGTGCCAGCAGCGGACGAGGGGCCGACCCCAATGAGCAGTTCTTC
.	TRBV11-2	TRBJ2-7	.	CASSPRDLSYEQYF	TGTGCCAGCAGCCCCCGGGACTTATCCTACGAGCAGTACTTC
TRBD2	TRBV7-2	TRBJ2-7	.	CASSLDPSGAGEQYF	TGCGCCAGCAGCTTAGATCCGAGCGGGGCGGGCGAGCAGTACTTC
.	TRBV2	TRBJ1-2	.	CASSEAPGGGGYNYGYTF	TGTGCCAGCAGTGAAGCGCCCGGGGGTGGAGGGTACAACTATGGCTACACCTTC
.	TRBV28	TRBJ1-2	.	CASSPTPRVGYTF	TGTGCCAGCAGTCCCACCCCCCGAGTTGGCTACACCTTC
TRBD2	TRBV19	TRBJ2-1	.	CASSITSGRRNEQFF	TGTGCCAGTAGTATCACTAGCGGGAGGAGAAATGAGCAGTTCTTC
.	TRBV4-2	TRBJ2-5	.	CASSQEEREGETQYF	TGTGCCAGCAGCCAAGAGGAAAGGGAAGGAGAGACCCAGTACTTC
TRBD2	TRBV19	TRBJ2-1	.	CASRVGLGYEQFF	TGTGCCAGTAGGGTGGGACTAGGCTATGAGCAGTTCTTC
TRBD2	TRBV13	TRBJ2-5	.	CASSTAGVQETQYF	TGTGCCAGCAGCACGGCGGGAGTTCAAGAGACCCAGTACTTC